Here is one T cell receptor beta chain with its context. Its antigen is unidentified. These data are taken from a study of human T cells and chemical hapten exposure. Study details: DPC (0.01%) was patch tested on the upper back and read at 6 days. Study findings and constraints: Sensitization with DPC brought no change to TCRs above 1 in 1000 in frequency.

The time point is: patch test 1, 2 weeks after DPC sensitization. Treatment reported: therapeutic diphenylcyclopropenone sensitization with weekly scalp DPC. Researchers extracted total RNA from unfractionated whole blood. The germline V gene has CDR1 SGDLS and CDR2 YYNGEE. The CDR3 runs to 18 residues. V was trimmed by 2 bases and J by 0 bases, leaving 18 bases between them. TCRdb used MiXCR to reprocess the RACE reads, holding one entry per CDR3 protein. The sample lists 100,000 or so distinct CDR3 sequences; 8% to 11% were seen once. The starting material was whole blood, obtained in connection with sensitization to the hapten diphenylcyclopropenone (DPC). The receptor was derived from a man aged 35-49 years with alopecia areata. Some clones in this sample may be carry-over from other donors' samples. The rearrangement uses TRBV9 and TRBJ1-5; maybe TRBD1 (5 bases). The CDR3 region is CASSVIQRDQISNQPQHF. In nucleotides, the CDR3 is TGTGCCAGCAGCGTTATACAAAGGGACCAAATTAGCAATCAGCCCCAGCATTTT.